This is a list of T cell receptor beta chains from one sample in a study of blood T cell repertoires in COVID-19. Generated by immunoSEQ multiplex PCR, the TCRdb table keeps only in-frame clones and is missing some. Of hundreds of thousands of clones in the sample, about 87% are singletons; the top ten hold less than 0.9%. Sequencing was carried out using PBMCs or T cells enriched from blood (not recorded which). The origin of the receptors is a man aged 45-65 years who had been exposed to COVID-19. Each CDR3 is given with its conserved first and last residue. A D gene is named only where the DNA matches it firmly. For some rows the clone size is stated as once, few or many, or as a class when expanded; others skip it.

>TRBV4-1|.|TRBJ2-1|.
CASTAQGLSYNEQFF
TGCGCCAGCACCGCACAGGGACTATCCTACAATGAGCAGTTCTTC
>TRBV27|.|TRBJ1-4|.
CASSPLVANEKLFF
TGTGCCAGCAGTCCACTCGTCGCTAATGAAAAACTGTTTTTT
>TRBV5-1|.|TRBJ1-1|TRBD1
CASSRGDRGLNTEAFF
TGCGCCAGCAGTCGTGGGGACAGGGGTTTGAACACTGAAGCTTTCTTT
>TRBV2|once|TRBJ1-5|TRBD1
CASRRTGDQPQHF
TGTGCCAGCAGAAGGACAGGGGATCAGCCCCAGCATTTT
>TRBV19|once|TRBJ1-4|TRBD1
CASSISGQNNEKLFF
TGTGCCAGTAGTATTTCGGGACAGAATAATGAAAAACTGTTTTTT
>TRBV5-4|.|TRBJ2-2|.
CASSLGSGELFF
TGTGCCAGCAGCTTAGGGAGCGGGGAGCTGTTTTTT
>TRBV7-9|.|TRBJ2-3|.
CASSLEIGRETDTQYF
TGTGCCAGCAGCTTAGAAATAGGACGGGAAACAGATACGCAGTATTTT
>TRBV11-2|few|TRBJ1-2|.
CASSSPRGGSGYTF
TGTGCCAGCAGCTCACCCCGGGGGGGGAGCGGCTACACCTTC
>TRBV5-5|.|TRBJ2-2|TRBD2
CASSLIREVFF
TGTGCCAGCAGCTTGATCCGGGAGGTGTTTTTT
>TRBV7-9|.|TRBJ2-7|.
CASSSRVSLRYEQYF
TGTGCCAGCAGCTCGAGGGTTTCCCTTAGGTACGAGCAGTACTTC
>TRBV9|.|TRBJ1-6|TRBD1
CASSVEGAIRSPLHF
TGTGCCAGCAGCGTTGAGGGGGCCATTCGATCACCCCTCCACTTT
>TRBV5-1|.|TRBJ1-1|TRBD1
CASSFRDRAEAFF
TGCGCCAGCAGCTTCCGGGACAGGGCTGAAGCTTTCTTT
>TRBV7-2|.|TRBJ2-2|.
CASSLLTVHPGELFF
TGTGCCAGCAGCCTACTCACAGTCCACCCCGGGGAGCTGTTTTTT
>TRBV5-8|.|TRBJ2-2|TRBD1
CASSALTGVNTGELFF
TGTGCCAGCAGCGCCCTGACAGGGGTCAACACCGGGGAGCTGTTTTTT
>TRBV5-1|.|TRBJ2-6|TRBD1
CASSSQGVTSGANVLTF
TGCGCCAGCAGCTCACAGGGGGTTACCTCTGGGGCCAACGTCCTGACTTTC
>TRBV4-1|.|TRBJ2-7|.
CASSQERGHLYQQYF
TGCGCCAGCAGCCAAGAAAGAGGCCACCTTTACCAGCAGTACTTC
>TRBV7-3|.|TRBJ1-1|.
CASSLWGLVNTEAFF
TGTGCCAGCAGCTTATGGGGGCTTGTGAACACTGAAGCTTTCTTT
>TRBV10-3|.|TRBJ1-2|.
CAISEFDISYGYTF
TGTGCCATCAGTGAGTTCGACATTTCCTATGGCTACACCTTC